Sequencing of this T cell receptor beta chain was carried out in a study of CD8+ T cells in alopecia areata. V was trimmed by 0 bases and J by 5 bases, leaving 5 bases between them. The CDR3 totals 13 residues. Germline loops: CDR1 SGHNT, CDR2 YYREEE (reference sequence). Investigators isolated RNA and reverse transcribed it into cDNA to act as the sequencing template. The method was immunoSEQ multiplex PCR; TCRdb's version includes in-frame clones alone and lacks a portion of them. The sample has more than 100,000 clones, 55% seen once; the top ten hold 7.5% to 9%. Findings and limits, study-wide: An increase in clonality over normal scalp was evident in lesional scalp, especially alopecia totalis/universalis.

With respect to this clone: Its specificity is not known.

The TCR sequence derives from a human donor in good health. Sequencing was carried out using CD4+ T cells sorted from blood. V usage is TRBV5-4 and J usage is TRBJ2-2, with D unresolved. The CDR3 sequence: CASSLGSTGELFF. CDR3 coding DNA: TGTGCCAGCAGCTTGGGGAGTACCGGGGAGCTGTTTTTT.